Below are 24 T cell receptor beta chains sequenced from a single sample in a study of blood T cell repertoires in COVID-19. TCRdb's copy holds only in-frame clones and misses some; the assay was immunoSEQ multiplex PCR. The data contain some 670,000 clones, about nine tenths of them seen just once; the ten biggest clones take up 0.2% to 0.3%. Material: peripheral blood. The receptors come from a woman younger than 35 with acute or convalescent COVID-19.

CDR3 bases: TGTGCCAGTATGGACAGGAGGAACACTGAAGCTTTCTTT. This translates into CASMDRRNTEAFF. The V and J genes are TRBV19 and TRBJ1-1, with 7 nucleotides matching TRBD1. The V gene's germline CDR1 is LNHDA and CDR2 SQIVND (reference sequence). With 7 bases clipped from V and 1 base from J, the junction kept 3 bases outside the gene matches. There are 13 residues in the CDR3.

This sequence joins TRBV19 and TRBJ2-3, with D possibly TRBD1 on 5 matching bases. CDR3 size: 15 residues. Germline CDR1 reads LNHDA; CDR2 reads SQIVND (reference sequence). V lost 7 bases and J 0 bases, leaving 14 bases between the germline ends. The CDR3 loop is CASTARAGSTDTQYF. The DNA for the CDR3 is TGTGCCAGTACCGCCAGGGCTGGGAGCACAGATACGCAGTATTTT.

This chain connects TRBV5-6 to TRBJ2-7; 9 bases line up with TRBD1. The CDR3 sequence is 13 residues long. J gave up 3 bases and V 7 bases, and 5 bases lay outside the gene matches. Germline lookup yields CDR1 SGHDT and CDR2 YYEEEE. CDR3 in DNA: TGTGCCAGCTGGCGGGACAGGGACTACGAGCAGTACTTC. Its protein is CASWRDRDYEQYF.

The V and J genes are TRBV7-7 and TRBJ2-2; D is possibly TRBD1 (7 bases). V gave up 1 base and J gave up 2 bases, with 11 bases separating them. Per the germline V gene, CDR1 is SSHAT and CDR2 is FNYEAQ (reference sequence). The CDR3 consists of 16 residues. For the CDR3, the DNA is TGTGCCAGCAGCTTAGTCAGGGGGGCCAACACCGGGGAGCTGTTTTTT. It specifies CASSLVRGANTGELFF.

V usage is TRBV28 and J usage is TRBJ2-7, with TRBD2 identical over 7 bases. Germline values: CDR1 MDHEN, CDR2 SYDVKM. The CDR3 sequence is 15 residues long. Losses at the gene ends were 2 bases for V and 2 bases for J; bases not matched to a gene: 6. The CDR3 loop reads CASSLSGTGTYEQYF. The CDR3 DNA reads as TGTGCCAGCAGTTTAAGCGGGACGGGAACCTACGAGCAGTACTTC.

The chain uses TRBV13 and TRBJ2-7; D uncertain. There are 12 residues in the CDR3. V was clipped by 4 bases and J by 4 bases, with 8 bases between them. Germline CDR1 PRHDT, CDR2 FYEKMQ (reference sequence). CDR3 bases: TGTGCCAGCAGCTCGCACGGGTACGAGCAGTACTTC. It translates to CASSSHGYEQYF.

The chain employs TRBV7-8 and TRBJ1-5; unclear D gene. The CDR3 has 17 amino acids. Germline assignment: CDR1 SGHVS and CDR2 FQNEAQ. V lost 1 base to trimming and J lost 6 bases, with 19 bases between them. The DNA for the CDR3 is TGTGCCAGCAGCTTAGATATTGGCAGGTCGATGGGTCAGCCCCAGCATTTT. This sequence encodes CASSLDIGRSMGQPQHF. The complete variable domain, with remaining parts taken from reference TRBV7-8 and TRBJ1-5, reads GAGVSQSPRYKVAKRGQDVALRCDPISGHVSLFWYQQALGQGPEFLTYFQNEAQLDKSGLPSDRFFAERPEGSVSTLKIQRTQQEDSAVYLCASSLDIGRSMGQPQHFGDGTRLSIL.

This clone has a single count. The rearrangement uses TRBV12-3 or TRBV12-4 and TRBJ1-5, with unresolved D. V was clipped by 5 bases and J by 4 bases, with 6 bases between them. This CDR3 has 12 residues. This CDR3 is CASSGRNQPQHF. Written as DNA, the CDR3 is TGTGCCAGCAGTGGGAGAAATCAGCCCCAGCATTTT.

V and J are TRBV30 and TRBJ1-6; a weak D match, TRBD1 (6 bases). V lost 2 bases, J lost 8 bases, and 22 bases lay in between. The germline V gene encodes CDR1 GTSNPN and CDR2 SVGIG (reference sequence). This CDR3 has 17 amino acids. CDR3: CAWSPRAGAIPYSPLHF. CDR3 sequence (DNA): TGTGCCTGGAGTCCGAGGGCGGGGGCTATCCCCTATTCACCCCTCCACTTT.

In regard to this clone: Distinct nucleotide sequences in the sample also encode this CDR3. The chain links TRBV30 to TRBJ2-2, with D perhaps TRBD1 (5 bases). CDR1 and CDR2 (germline): GTSNPN, SVGIG (reference sequence). V was cut by 3 bases and J by 6 bases, with 5 bases left in between. The CDR3 extends over 11 amino acids. CDR3 in DNA: TGTGCCTGGAGAGGGGCCGGGGAGCTGTTTTTT. Residues: CAWRGAGELFF. Full variable domain (outside the CDR3, taken from reference TRBV30 and TRBJ2-2): SQTIHQWPATLVQPVGSPLSLECTVEGTSNPNLYWYRQAAGRGLQLLFYSVGIGQISSEVPQNLSASRPQDRQFILSSKKLLLSDSGFYLCAWRGAGELFFGEGSRLTVL.

This sequence joins TRBV2 and TRBJ1-1, with 9 bases fitting TRBD1. Trimming removed 7 bases from V and 6 bases from J; junction bases left unmatched: 6. Germline V gene data show CDR1 as SNHLY and CDR2 as FYNNEI. The CDR3 is 13 residues long. The CDR3 region has the DNA TGTGCCAGCACGACAGGGGGGAGGGCTGAAGCTTTCTTT. Amino acid sequence: CASTTGGRAEAFF.

The chain links TRBV4-3 to TRBJ1-2, with D possibly TRBD1 on 5 matching bases. Germline CDR1 LGHNA, CDR2 YSLEER. V dropped 1 base and J dropped 6 bases, with 12 bases sitting between them. The CDR3 extends over 14 amino acids. The CDR3 DNA sequence: TGCGCCAGCAGCCAAGTAGGGGAAGAAAATGGCTACACCTTC. Protein sequence: CASSQVGEENGYTF.

The chain is built from TRBV28 and TRBJ2-7; 9 bases align to TRBD1. CDR1 and CDR2 from the germline V gene are MDHEN and SYDVKM. The CDR3 length is 15 residues. J lost 3 bases, V lost 6 bases, and 9 bases had no gene match. The CDR3: CASRPGTGSGYEQYF. CDR3 DNA: TGTGCCAGCAGACCCGGGACAGGGAGTGGCTACGAGCAGTACTTC.

This chain links TRBV5-5 with TRBJ1-5, with 7 nucleotides matching TRBD1. V dropped 2 bases and J dropped 1; count of bases not matched to a gene: 3. Germline CDR1 is SGHKS and CDR2 is YYEKEE (reference sequence). The CDR3 totals 15 residues. CDR3 in DNA: TGTGCCAGCAGCTTTAACAGGGGAAGCAATCAGCCCCAGCATTTT. This translates into CASSFNRGSNQPQHF.

This clone was seen a handful of times. The rearrangement links TRBV9 to TRBJ1-2; possible D gene TRBD1, 6 bases. The CDR3 contains 13 residues. Germline-derived CDR1 and CDR2 are SGDLS and YYNGEE. The V gene lost 3 bases and the J gene lost 3 bases, with 9 bases spanning the gap. CDR3 amino acids: CASSAQGHYGYTF. The CDR3 DNA reads TGTGCCAGCAGCGCACAGGGCCACTATGGCTACACCTTC.

The chain is built from TRBV29-1 and TRBJ1-5, with D possibly matching TRBD1 (5 bases). The CDR3 has 16 residues. Deletions cut 2 bases from V and 9 bases from J, with 23 bases between. Germline CDR1 and CDR2: SQVTM and ANQGSEA. CDR3 protein: CSVELVGSGLGGPQHF. The CDR3 DNA is TGCAGCGTTGAATTGGTGGGGTCAGGGCTCGGCGGGCCCCAGCATTTT.

The chain employs TRBV19 and TRBJ1-2, with 8 bases matching TRBD1. The CDR3 covers 16 residues. Germline V gene data show CDR1 as LNHDA and CDR2 as SQIVND (reference sequence). V was pared by 5 bases and J by 3 bases, with 11 bases of the junction left unmatched. This chain's CDR3 is CASSVLTGAYYYGYTF. The CDR3 region has the DNA TGTGCCAGTAGTGTCCTGACAGGGGCGTACTACTATGGCTACACCTTC.

About this clone itself: At one end, the junction sequence differs from germline, possibly due to a read error. The chain carries TRBV30 and TRBJ1-1; weak D call: TRBD1 (6 bases). The germline V gene encodes CDR1 GTSNPN and CDR2 SVGIG (reference sequence). CDR3 length: 13 residues. CDR3 DNA sequence: TGTGCCTGGAGTGGCGGACAGAACCCTGAAGCTTTCTTT. Protein: CAWSGGQNPEAFF.

The chain carries TRBV6-5 and TRBJ1-3; D might be TRBD1 (6 bases). CDR3 length equals 15 residues. The germline gives CDR1 MNHEY, CDR2 SVGAGI. V lost 6 bases to trimming and J lost 3 bases, with 15 bases between them. The CDR3 coding sequence is TGTGCCAGCAGAGCCCCGACAGGAGGTGGAAACACCATATATTTT. Protein: CASRAPTGGGNTIYF.

The chain recombines TRBV6-5 with TRBJ1-3; possibly TRBD1 for D (5 bases). Germline V gives CDR1 MNHEY, CDR2 SVGAGI. The CDR3 is 15 amino acids. Deletions cut 0 bases from V and 4 bases from J, with 10 bases between. In DNA, the CDR3 is TGTGCCAGCAGTTACTCAGGCGGGGACGGAAACACCATATATTTT. It translates to CASSYSGGDGNTIYF.

The J gene is TRBJ1-6, the V gene TRBV18; TRBD1 is a possible D gene (6 bases). Germline CDR1 reads KGHSH; CDR2 reads LQKENI. The CDR3 extends over 14 amino acids. V was shortened by 2 bases and J by 10 bases, with 12 bases between the two germline ends. This chain's CDR3 is CASSPGGASSPLHF. In DNA form, the CDR3 reads TGTGCCAGCTCACCAGGGGGCGCGAGCTCACCCCTCCACTTT.

The V and J genes are TRBV27 and TRBJ2-7; 9 nucleotides line up with TRBD2. The germline gives CDR1 MNHEY, CDR2 SMNVEV (reference sequence). This CDR3 region has 14 residues. V lost 8 bases to trimming and J lost 4 bases; unmatched junction nucleotides: 9. Written as DNA, the CDR3 is TGTGCCAGCCAGCGTCTGCTAGCGGGGTACGAGCAGTACTTC. Its translation: CASQRLLAGYEQYF.

There are a few counts of this clone. The rearrangement uses TRBV30 and TRBJ1-2, with a possible D match to TRBD1 (5 bases). The V end lost 2 bases, the J end lost 1 base, and 11 bases lay between the germline ends. The CDR3 extends over 14 amino acids. Germline values: CDR1 GTSNPN, CDR2 SVGIG (reference sequence). CDR3 in amino acids: CAWSIAGVNYGYTF. CDR3 in DNA: TGTGCCTGGAGTATTGCGGGGGTTAACTATGGCTACACCTTC.

The V gene is TRBV14, the J gene TRBJ2-3, with TRBD2 matching 8 bases. The CDR3 extends over 17 amino acids. From germline, CDR1 is SGHDN and CDR2 FVKESK. Unmatched junction bases numbered 7, after V lost 0 bases and J lost 2 bases. The CDR3 sequence is CASSQDRLARVTDTQYF. For the CDR3, the DNA is TGTGCCAGCAGCCAAGATAGACTAGCGCGGGTCACAGATACGCAGTATTTT.